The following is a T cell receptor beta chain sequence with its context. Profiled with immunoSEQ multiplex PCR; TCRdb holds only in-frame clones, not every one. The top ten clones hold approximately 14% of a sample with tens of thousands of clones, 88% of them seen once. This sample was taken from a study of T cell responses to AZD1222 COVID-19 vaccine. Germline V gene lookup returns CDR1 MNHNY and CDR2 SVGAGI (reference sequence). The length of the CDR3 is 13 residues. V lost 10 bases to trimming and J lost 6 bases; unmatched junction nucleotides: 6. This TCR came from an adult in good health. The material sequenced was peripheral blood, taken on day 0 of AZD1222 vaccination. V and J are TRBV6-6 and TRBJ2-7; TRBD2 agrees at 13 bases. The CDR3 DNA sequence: TGTGCCACCCGACTAGCGGGAGGTGGCGAGCAGTACTTC. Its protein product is CATRLAGGGEQYF.